The 27 T cell receptor beta chains presented below share a single source sample, sequenced in a study of T cell responses to AZD1222 COVID-19 vaccine. The method was immunoSEQ multiplex PCR; TCRdb's version includes in-frame clones alone and lacks a portion of them. Found here are 120,000 to 150,000 clones, around 84% of them singletons; the top ten hold 5% to 6%. This material consisted of peripheral blood, taken 28 days after the second AZD1222 dose. The receptors stem from an adult who received the AZD1222 COVID-19 vaccine.

V and J are TRBV28 and TRBJ1-4, with D uncertain. The length of the CDR3 is 15 residues. Trimming cost V 5 bases and J 8 bases, with 18 bases left between them. Germline CDR1 MDHEN, CDR2 SYDVKM. CDR3 protein: CASSPDPGLGEKLFF. CDR3 nucleotides: TGTGCCAGCAGTCCCGACCCAGGACTAGGGGAAAAACTGTTTTTT.

This clone turned up a few times. The chain joins TRBV7-8 to TRBJ2-7, with 8 positions matching TRBD1. The germline CDR1 and CDR2 sequences are SGHVS and FQNEAQ. The CDR3 consists of 14 residues. Trimming at V came to 2 bases and at J to 4 bases, leaving 4 bases not matched to a gene. The CDR3 protein is CASSLFQGAYEQYF. The DNA for the CDR3 is TGTGCCAGCAGCTTATTTCAGGGGGCGTACGAGCAGTACTTC.

V and J are TRBV19 and TRBJ1-1; D gene ambiguous. The CDR3 runs to 13 residues. V lost 9 bases and J lost 1, with 12 bases in between. Germline CDR1 is LNHDA and CDR2 is SQIVND (reference sequence). CDR3 sequence: CASRRDKNTEAFF. Here the CDR3 DNA reads TGTGCCAGCCGCCGGGATAAGAACACTGAAGCTTTCTTT.

The rearrangement links TRBV7-2 to TRBJ2-7; D remains ambiguous. The CDR3 sequence is 14 residues long. Germline V CDR1 and CDR2: SGHTA, FQGNSA. V was cut by 5 bases and J by 0 bases, with 11 bases left in between. Written as DNA, the CDR3 is TGTGCCAGCAGCATCGCCGCCGGCTCCTACGAGCAGTACTTC. Its translation is CASSIAAGSYEQYF.

The V gene is TRBV11-1, the J gene TRBJ2-5; TRBD2 aligns across 8 bases. The V and J ends lost 6 bases and 8 bases, in that order; junction bases with no gene match: 5. CDR3 length equals 12 residues. Germline V CDR1 and CDR2: SGHAT, FQDESV (reference sequence). CDR3 loop: CASSSGTDTQYF. The CDR3 DNA reads as TGTGCCAGCAGTAGCGGGACGGATACCCAGTACTTC.

The rearrangement uses TRBV2 and TRBJ2-3, with a possible D match to TRBD2 (5 bases). Trimming shortened V by 3 bases and J by 2 bases, and 12 bases separated the two germline ends. The CDR3 runs to 15 residues. The germline CDR1 and CDR2 sequences are SNHLY and FYNNEI. This CDR3 is CASSDVDYPTDTQYF. CDR3 bases: TGTGCCAGCAGTGATGTCGACTACCCCACAGATACGCAGTATTTT.

The CDR3 DNA is TGTGCCACCAGTGACCGCAGGGGGCTGAGCACAGATACGCAGTATTTT. Amino acid sequence: CATSDRRGLSTDTQYF. The chain employs TRBV24-1 and TRBJ2-3; the match to TRBD1 covers 8 bases. Germline lookup yields CDR1 KGHDR and CDR2 SFDVKD. The CDR3 loop spans 16 amino acids. The junction had 5 bases not matched to a gene; V was cut back by 4 bases and J by 0 bases.

V is TRBV27 and J is TRBJ2-3; 8 bases agree with TRBD2. V shed 6 bases, J shed 2 bases, and the junction held 10 bases outside the gene matches. In germline, CDR1 is MNHEY, CDR2 SMNVEV (reference sequence). The CDR3 extends over 16 amino acids. DNA of the CDR3: TGTGCCAGCAGCCCCTTCGGCGGGGGGCCCACAGATACGCAGTATTTT. Translating gives CASSPFGGGPTDTQYF.

The chain carries TRBV15 and TRBJ2-5; TRBD2 agrees at 11 bases. This CDR3 contains 18 residues. V trimming: 3 bases; J trimming: 1 base; junction bases outside the gene matches: 10. Germline V gene data show CDR1 as LNHNV and CDR2 as YYDKDF (reference sequence). Written as DNA, the CDR3 is TGTGCCACCAGCAGTGGGATAGCGGGAGGGCCAACCCAAGAGACCCAGTACTTC. This sequence encodes CATSSGIAGGPTQETQYF.

The chain uses TRBV30 and TRBJ2-1; D perhaps matches TRBD1 (6 bases). CDR1 is GTSNPN, CDR2 SVGIG, per germline (reference sequence). Trimming took 3 bases from V and 7 from J, leaving 10 bases between them. CDR3 size: 12 residues. Here the CDR3 reads CAWSSQGNEQFF. CDR3 nucleotide sequence: TGTGCCTGGAGCTCACAGGGAAATGAGCAGTTCTTC.

The V gene is TRBV12-5, the J gene TRBJ2-2; 9 bases fit TRBD2. Germline loops: CDR1 LGHNT, CDR2 FRNRAP. The CDR3 has 16 amino acids. V shed 5 bases, J shed 5 bases, and the junction held 9 bases outside the gene matches. Written as DNA, the CDR3 is TGTGCTAGTGGTCCCCGAGTAGCGGGAGCGACCGGGGAGCTGTTTTTT. Translated, it gives CASGPRVAGATGELFF.

J is TRBJ1-5 and V is TRBV27, with a weak D call TRBD1 (5 bases). CDR1 is MNHEY, CDR2 SMNVEV, per germline (reference sequence). The CDR3 length is 15 residues. The V and J ends lost 0 bases and 2 bases respectively, with 8 bases between them. CDR3 DNA: TGTGCCAGCAGTTTATCCAGGGTCGGCAATCAGCCCCAGCATTTT. Amino acids: CASSLSRVGNQPQHF.

This clone has just a few counts. The rearrangement links TRBV7-9 to TRBJ2-5; tentatively, D is TRBD2 (6 bases). Germline assignment: CDR1 SEHNR and CDR2 FQNEAQ (reference sequence). The CDR3 covers 12 residues. Trimming left V 5 bases short and J 8 bases short, with 12 bases between. DNA for the CDR3: TGTGCCAGCAGCCAATGGGGGGAAACCCAGTACTTC. It translates to CASSQWGETQYF.

The V gene is TRBV5-6, the J gene TRBJ2-1; TRBD2 agrees at 13 bases. The CDR3 contains 15 residues. The V and J ends lost 2 bases and 9 bases, in that order; junction bases with no gene match: 5. Germline V gene data show CDR1 as SGHDT and CDR2 as YYEEEE. CDR3 sequence: CASSLLAGGRSEQFF. The DNA for the CDR3 is TGTGCCAGCAGCTTACTAGCGGGGGGGCGAAGTGAGCAGTTCTTC.

There are a few counts of this clone. The chain links TRBV7-7 to TRBJ2-7; 11 positions match TRBD2. The CDR3 contains 14 residues. The junction had 3 bases not matched to a gene; V was cut back by 5 bases and J by 3 bases. CDR1 and CDR2 (germline): SSHAT, FNYEAQ (reference sequence). CDR3 nucleotide sequence: TGTGCCAGCAGCCTACTAGCGGGGGACTACGAGCAGTACTTC. It yields the protein CASSLLAGDYEQYF.

The rearrangement joins TRBV3-1 (or the pseudogene TRBV3-2) to TRBJ2-5; tentative D call: TRBD1 (6 bases). Germline V CDR1 and CDR2: LGHDT, YNNKEL (reference sequence). Trimming pared 4 bases from V and 5 bases from J, leaving 17 bases between. This CDR3 contains 15 residues. The CDR3 DNA reads as TGTGCCAGCAGCCCTTTTCCGACAGGAGAGGAGACCCAGTACTTC. This gives the protein CASSPFPTGEETQYF.

This chain connects TRBV7-9 to TRBJ2-5; 13 nucleotides align to TRBD2. With V trimmed by 5 bases and J by 0 bases, 6 bases remained unmatched. Looked up from germline, CDR1 is SEHNR and CDR2 is FQNEAQ (reference sequence). CDR3 length equals 17 residues. The CDR3 sequence: CASSHRGLAGNQETQYF. The CDR3 region has the DNA TGTGCCAGCAGCCACCGGGGACTAGCGGGAAACCAAGAGACCCAGTACTTC.

The chain links TRBV6-5 to TRBJ1-6; D is perhaps TRBD1 (6 bases). The CDR3 sequence is 14 residues long. Trimming stripped 8 bases from V and 7 bases from J, with 15 bases between. Germline V gene lookup returns CDR1 MNHEY and CDR2 SVGAGI. The CDR3 sequence: CASVGGVTNSPLHF. The CDR3 DNA is TGTGCCAGCGTAGGGGGGGTGACAAATTCACCCCTCCACTTT.

This sequence joins TRBV18 and TRBJ2-3; no definite D call. V was clipped by 1 base and J by 2 bases, with 7 bases between them. Germline V gene data show CDR1 as KGHSH and CDR2 as LQKENI. The CDR3 consists of 14 residues. The DNA for the CDR3 is TGTGCCAGCTCACCACTAGCCCACACAGATACGCAGTATTTT. Encoded protein: CASSPLAHTDTQYF.

V usage is TRBV12-3 or TRBV12-4 and J usage is TRBJ1-2; possible D gene TRBD1, 6 bases. Trimming took 6 bases from V and 5 from J, leaving 13 bases between them. The CDR3 contains 13 residues. The CDR3 DNA reads TGTGCCAGCAGCTCCACAGGGAGGTATGGCTACACCTTC. This translates into CASSSTGRYGYTF.

The rearrangement joins TRBV5-6 to TRBJ1-6; unclear D gene. This CDR3 has 14 residues. V lost 0 bases, J lost 8 bases, and 9 bases lay in between. Germline V CDR1 and CDR2: SGHDT, YYEEEE. The CDR3 region has the DNA TGTGCCAGCAGCTTGGAAGCAGGCTATTCACCCCTCCACTTT. Encoded protein: CASSLEAGYSPLHF. Using reference TRBV5-6 and TRBJ1-6 for the parts outside the CDR3, the full variable domain is DAGVTQSPTHLIKTRGQQVTLRCSPKSGHDTVSWYQQALGQGPQFIFQYYEEEERQRGNFPDRFSGHQFPNYSSELNVNALLLGDSALYLCASSLEAGYSPLHFGNGTRLTVT.

This chain connects TRBV5-4 to TRBJ2-2, with 8 bases matching TRBD2. The V gene's germline CDR1 is SGHNT and CDR2 YYREEE (reference sequence). The CDR3 spans 15 residues. Trimming removed 4 bases from V and 4 bases from J; junction bases left unmatched: 6. CDR3 amino acids: CASSREGAVTGELFF. CDR3 DNA: TGTGCCAGCAGCCGGGAGGGTGCCGTCACCGGGGAGCTGTTTTTT.

This rearrangement joins TRBV7-9 to TRBJ2-6, with D unclear. V gave up 4 bases and J gave up 10 bases, with 14 bases separating them. This CDR3 comprises 14 residues. Germline V CDR1 and CDR2: SEHNR, FQNEAQ (reference sequence). CDR3 in amino acids: CASSSARARNVLTF. Here the CDR3 DNA reads TGTGCCAGCAGCTCTGCCCGGGCGAGAAACGTCCTGACTTTC.

This clone was picked up a small number of times. The chain is built from TRBV11-2 and TRBJ2-1; D is possibly TRBD1 or TRBD2 (5 bases each). Germline-derived CDR1 and CDR2 are SGHAT and FQNNGV. V lost 5 bases to trimming and J lost 0 bases, with 14 bases between them. The CDR3 runs to 16 residues. Here the CDR3 DNA reads TGTGCCAGCAGCCCGGGTTGGGGGAGCTCCTACAATGAGCAGTTCTTC. This encodes CASSPGWGSSYNEQFF.

V is TRBV7-9 and J is TRBJ1-1, with 7 bases matching TRBD1. Germline CDR1 SEHNR, CDR2 FQNEAQ (reference sequence). The V gene end was trimmed by 7 bases and the J gene end by 1 base; junction bases not matched to a gene: 6. The CDR3 has 14 amino acids. CDR3 sequence: CASNHQGENTEAFF. DNA for the CDR3: TGTGCCAGCAACCACCAGGGGGAGAACACTGAAGCTTTCTTT.

For the CDR3, the DNA is TGTGCCAGCAGTTTAGAGGGCGGTGCGTACTATGGCTACACCTTC. Protein: CASSLEGGAYYGYTF. The chain uses TRBV28 and TRBJ1-2; D is undetermined. CDR1 and CDR2 from the germline V gene are MDHEN and SYDVKM. This CDR3 region has 15 residues. V dropped 2 bases and J dropped 3 bases, with 13 bases sitting between them.

The chain carries TRBV30 and TRBJ1-4; D call uncertain. The CDR3 sequence is 14 residues long. The germline CDR1 and CDR2 sequences are GTSNPN and SVGIG (reference sequence). Trimming shortened V by 8 bases and J by 5 bases, and 18 bases separated the two germline ends. CDR3 residues: CALTGGVGNEKLFF. Here the CDR3 DNA reads TGTGCCCTCACTGGAGGAGTGGGGAATGAAAAACTGTTTTTT. The whole variable domain, remainder taken from reference TRBV30 and TRBJ1-4, is SQTIHQWPATLVQPVGSPLSLECTVEGTSNPNLYWYRQAAGRGLQLLFYSVGIGQISSEVPQNLSASRPQDRQFILSSKKLLLSDSGFYLCALTGGVGNEKLFFGSGTQLSVL.